This TCR beta chain was found in a study of Tregs in tolerant kidney transplant recipients. From germline, CDR1 is SGHDT and CDR2 YYEEEE. This CDR3 has 15 amino acids. With 5 bases removed from V and 0 bases from J, the gap between germline ends came to 14 bases. Libraries were prepared by immunoSEQ multiplex PCR; TCRdb keeps only in-frame clonotypes and omits some of them. The sample has just under 45,000 clones; 95% to 96% are singletons. General study results and limits: Activated donor B cell expansion appeared to reveal the most relevant donor-specific TCRbeta repertoire.

Details on this clone: What it recognizes is unknown.

The V call is TRBV5-6, the J call TRBJ1-2, with a possible D match to TRBD1 (6 bases). Sample: Tregs from blood cultured with allogeneic cells. This TCR was recovered from a human donor in good health. The CDR3 is CASRRAGDPNYGYTF. Here the CDR3 DNA reads TGTGCCAGCAGGCGAGCAGGGGACCCTAACTATGGCTACACCTTC.